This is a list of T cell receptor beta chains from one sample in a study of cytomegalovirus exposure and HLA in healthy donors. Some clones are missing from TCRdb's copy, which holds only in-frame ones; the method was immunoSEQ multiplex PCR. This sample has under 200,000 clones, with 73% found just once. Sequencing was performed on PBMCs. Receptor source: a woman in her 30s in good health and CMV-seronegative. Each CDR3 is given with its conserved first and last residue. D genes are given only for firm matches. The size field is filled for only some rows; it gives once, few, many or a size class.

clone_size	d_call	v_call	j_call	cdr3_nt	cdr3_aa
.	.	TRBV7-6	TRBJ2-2	TGTGCCAGCAGCTCATCGGGTGGCTTAAAAACGGGGGAGCTGTTTTTT	CASSSSGGLKTGELFF
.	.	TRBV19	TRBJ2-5	TGTGCCAGTAGTATAGATGTCGGGTACCAATACCAAGAGACCCAGTACTTC	CASSIDVGYQYQETQYF
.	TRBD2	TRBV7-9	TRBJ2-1	TGTGCCAGCAGCGGGGGGACTAGCGGGAGAAGCTACAATGAGCAGTTCTTC	CASSGGTSGRSYNEQFF
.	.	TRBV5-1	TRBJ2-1	TGCGCCAGCAGCTTGGGGACCGGGGGGCAGTTCTTC	CASSLGTGGQFF
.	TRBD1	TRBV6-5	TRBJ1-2	TGTGCCAGCAGTTACGACCCGGGACAGGGTACTCTTGGCTACACCTTC	CASSYDPGQGTLGYTF
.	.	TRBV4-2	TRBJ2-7	TGTGCCAGCAGCCAAGAAGAAGTCCAGGGGGGCGAGCAGTACTTC	CASSQEEVQGGEQYF
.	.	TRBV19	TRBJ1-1	TGTGCCAGTAGTATAGAGGGCAGGGCGAACACTGAAGCTTTCTTT	CASSIEGRANTEAFF
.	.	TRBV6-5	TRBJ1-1	TGTGCCAGCAGCTTAAGTGGGGGGTTTCCTGAAGCTTTCTTT	CASSLSGGFPEAFF
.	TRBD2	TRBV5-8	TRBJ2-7	TGTGCCAGCAGCGCACGGGGCGGGAGGAACGAGCAGTACTTC	CASSARGGRNEQYF
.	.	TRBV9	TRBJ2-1	TGTGCCAGCAGCGTAACGTGGGGAGCGCCTGCAGTCTCCTACAATGAGCAGTTCTTC	CASSVTWGAPAVSYNEQFF
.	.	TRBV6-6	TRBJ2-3	TGTGCCAGCAGTTACTTGGAGTCTAGCACAGATACGCAGTATTTT	CASSYLESSTDTQYF
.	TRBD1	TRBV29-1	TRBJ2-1	TGCAGCGTTGAGTTTTGGGCAGGGGGCTCCTACAATGAGCAGTTCTTC	CSVEFWAGGSYNEQFF
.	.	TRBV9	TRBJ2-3	TGTGCCAGCAGCAAAGGCCCGTTTCTAGCGTATAGCACAGATACGCAGTATTTT	CASSKGPFLAYSTDTQYF
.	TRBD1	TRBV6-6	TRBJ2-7	TGTGCCAGCAGTTACATCCGGGACAGGGTTTCCTACGAGCAGTACTTC	CASSYIRDRVSYEQYF
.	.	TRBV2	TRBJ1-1	TGTGCCAGCAGGCAACTCCAGCACAGGATAGAAGCTTTCTTT	CASRQLQHRIEAFF
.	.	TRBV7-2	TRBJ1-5	TGTGCCAGCGGCCTGGAGGGCAATCAGCCCCAGCATTTT	CASGLEGNQPQHF
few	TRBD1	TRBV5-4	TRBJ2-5	TGTGCCAGCAGCTTTATAGGACAGGGTGTAGAGACCCAGTACTTC	CASSFIGQGVETQYF
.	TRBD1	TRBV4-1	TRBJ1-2	TGCGCCAGCAGTCCAGGGGGCGCGGGGGCCCTCTATGGCTACACCTTC	CASSPGGAGALYGYTF
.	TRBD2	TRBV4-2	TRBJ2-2	TGTGCCAGCAGGGCCTCTAGGGGAGGGCCTGGCACCGGGGAGCTGTTTTTT	CASRASRGGPGTGELFF
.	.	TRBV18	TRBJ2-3	TGTGCCAGCTCACCACCAGGGGTTACGCAGTATTTT	CASSPPGVTQYF
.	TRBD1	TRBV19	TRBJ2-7	TGTGCCAGTAGGTCGCAGGGGGAGACCTACGAGCAGTACTTC	CASRSQGETYEQYF
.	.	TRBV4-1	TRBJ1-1	TGCGCCAGCAGCCAAGTCTTGAGCGGGCTTCGCTTCACTGAAGCTTTCTTT	CASSQVLSGLRFTEAFF
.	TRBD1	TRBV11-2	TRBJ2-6	TGTGCCAGCAGCTCAGGGGGCTCTGGGGCCAACGTCCTGACTTTC	CASSSGGSGANVLTF
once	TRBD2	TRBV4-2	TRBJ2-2	TGTGCCAGCAGCCAACGAGCGGGAGATACCGGGGAGCTGTTTTTT	CASSQRAGDTGELFF
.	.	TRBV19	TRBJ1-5	TGTGCCAGTAGTATAGCCGGGAATCAGCCCCAGCATTTT	CASSIAGNQPQHF
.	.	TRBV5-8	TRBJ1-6	TGTGCCAGCAGCGAGGGAATCGGGCGGCTCTATAATTCACCCCTCCACTTT	CASSEGIGRLYNSPLHF
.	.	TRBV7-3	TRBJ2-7	TGTGCCAGCAGCCCTGAGACAGGCTCCTACGAGCAGTACTTC	CASSPETGSYEQYF
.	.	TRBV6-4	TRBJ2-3	TGTGCCAGCAGTGACTCTGAAGGTACAGGGGATACGCAGTATTTT	CASSDSEGTGDTQYF
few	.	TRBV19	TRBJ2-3	TGTGCCAGTAGTATGCGGCCAGGGTACACAGATACGCAGTATTTT	CASSMRPGYTDTQYF
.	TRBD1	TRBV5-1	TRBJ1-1	TGCGCCAGCAGCTTTGGGACAGGCGCTGAAGCTTTCTTT	CASSFGTGAEAFF
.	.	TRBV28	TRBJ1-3	TGTGCCAGCAGCCCCCCGGGGGGGGCAGGTGGAAACACCATATATTTT	CASSPPGGAGGNTIYF
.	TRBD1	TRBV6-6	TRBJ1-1	TGTGCCAGCATCATACCGCTGACAGGGGGCAAAACTGAAGCTTTCTTT	CASIIPLTGGKTEAFF
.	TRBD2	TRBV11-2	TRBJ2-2	TGTGCCAGCAGCTTAAACGTGCGGGAGGGCCGAACCGGGGAGCTGTTTTTT	CASSLNVREGRTGELFF
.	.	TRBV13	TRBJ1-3	TGTGCCAGCAGCTTATACGGCTCTGGAAACACCATATATTTT	CASSLYGSGNTIYF
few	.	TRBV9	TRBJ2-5	TGTGCCAGCAGCGTAGTGCCAGCGGATCAAGAGACCCAGTACTTC	CASSVVPADQETQYF
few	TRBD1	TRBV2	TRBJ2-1	TGTGCCAGCAGTCTGACAGGGAGTAATGAGCAGTTCTTC	CASSLTGSNEQFF
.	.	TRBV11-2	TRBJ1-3	TGTGCCAGCAGCCGGGGGGGACTGTACCTTTCTGGAAACACCATATATTTT	CASSRGGLYLSGNTIYF
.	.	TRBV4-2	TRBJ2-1	TGTGCCAGCAGCCAAGGGGAGGCCCACCACAATGAGCAGTTCTTC	CASSQGEAHHNEQFF
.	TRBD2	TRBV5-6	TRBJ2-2	TGTGCCAGCAGCCGGGGGGGTCTAGCGGGGTTCACCGGGGAGCTGTTTTTT	CASSRGGLAGFTGELFF
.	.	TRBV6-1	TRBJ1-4	TGTGCCAGCAGGGATCCAGGGAAAGGTGAAAAACTGTTTTTT	CASRDPGKGEKLFF
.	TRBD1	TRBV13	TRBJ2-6	TGTGCCAGCAGCTTATACGGACAGGGGGGCTCTGGGGCCAACGTCCTGACTTTC	CASSLYGQGGSGANVLTF
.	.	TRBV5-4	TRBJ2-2	TGTGCCAGCAGCTTTCAGGGGTCGAGGGCCGGGGAGCTGTTTTTT	CASSFQGSRAGELFF
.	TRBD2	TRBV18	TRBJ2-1	TGTGCCAGCTCACCACGTACGGCGGGAGGCGGCTACAATGAGCAGTTCTTC	CASSPRTAGGGYNEQFF
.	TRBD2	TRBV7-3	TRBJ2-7	TGTGCCAGCAGCCCCAATAGCGGGGGCCCCGACGAGCAGTACTTC	CASSPNSGGPDEQYF
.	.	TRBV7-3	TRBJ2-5	TGTGCCAGCAGCTCCCGAGGGGGGGACCTCGGAAGGGGGACCCAGTACTTC	CASSSRGGDLGRGTQYF
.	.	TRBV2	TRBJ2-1	TGTGCCAGCTCTGAGCGGGTCTCCTACAATGAGCAGTTCTTC	CASSERVSYNEQFF
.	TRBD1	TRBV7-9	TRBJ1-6	TGTGCCAGCAGCTTGACGACAGGGGATTCACCCCTCCACTTT	CASSLTTGDSPLHF
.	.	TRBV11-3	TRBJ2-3	TGTGCCAGCAGCTTAGAAGCAGGGGAAGGGACAGATACGCAGTATTTT	CASSLEAGEGTDTQYF
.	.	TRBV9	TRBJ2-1	TGTGCCAGCAGCGCGGGGGACAGCTCCTACAATGAGCAGTTCTTC	CASSAGDSSYNEQFF
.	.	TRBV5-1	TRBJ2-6	TGCGCCAGCAGCTTGGCGGGGGTGGGATTATCTGGGGCCAACGTCCTGACTTTC	CASSLAGVGLSGANVLTF